This T cell receptor beta chain was captured by sequencing in a study of CD8 T cells in Susac syndrome. General observations from the study: The study admitted that it had a relatively small number of individuals in its TCR sequencing and HLA analysis.

CDR1 SGHAT and CDR2 FQNNGV come from the germline V gene. V shed 5 bases and J shed 2 bases, with 10 bases lying between them. The CDR3 is made up of 14 amino acids. This clonotype was seen a few times. Its antigen is unknown. Negative isolation was applied to CD8+ and CD4+ T cells, and FACS enrichment was applied to TEMRA cells. RNA was extracted with the RNeasy kit, and a quantity of roughly 0.5 to 1 ug was reverse transcribed using random hexamers. TCR beta CDR3 was amplified by immunoSEQ covering 54 Vbeta and 13 Jbeta. TCRdb used MiXCR to reprocess the immunoSEQ multiplex PCR reads, holding one entry per CDR3 protein. Counted here are more than 250,000 distinct CDR3 sequences, roughly 94% occurring once; the ten biggest clones make up approximately 0.065%.

The TCR originated in a human donor with multiple sclerosis. Source material: CD4+ T cells from PBMCs. This chain connects TRBV11-2 to TRBJ1-5, with a weak D call TRBD1 (6 bases). CDR3 DNA sequence: TGTGCCAGCAGCGCCCGGACAGGCAATCAGCCCCAGCATTTT. Amino acid sequence: CASSARTGNQPQHF.